The 17 T cell receptor beta chains below were found in one sample sequenced in a study of shared T cell receptors in the human thymus. TCRdb's table, derived via immunoSEQ multiplex PCR, lists solely in-frame clones and lacks some. Among approximately 490,000 clones listed, around 82% were seen once. In addition, the sample was reused for a study of human thymus T cells.

Sequencing used thymocytes. All receptors derive from a boy younger than two with a congenital heart defect.

The chain joins TRBV4-1 to TRBJ2-7, with D hard to call. This CDR3 spans 15 amino acids. In germline, CDR1 is MGHRA, CDR2 YSYEKL. Between the trimmed V and J ends, which lost 4 bases and 3 bases, there was a span of 16 bases. CDR3 amino acids: CASSPDSEEHYEQYF. DNA for the CDR3: TGCGCCAGCAGCCCTGACTCCGAAGAGCACTACGAGCAGTACTTC.

V is TRBV20-1 and J is TRBJ1-1; D gene unclear. Germline assignment: CDR1 DFQATT and CDR2 SNEGSKA (reference sequence). The CDR3 extends over 10 amino acids. The CDR3: CSDRGIGAFF. DNA for the CDR3: TGCAGCGACCGGGGAATTGGGGCTTTCTTT.

The chain couples TRBV4-3 to TRBJ1-2, with TRBD1 as a possible D gene (6 bases). CDR3 length: 16 amino acids. Trimming shortened V by 0 bases and J by 2 bases, and 13 bases separated the two germline ends. CDR1 LGHNA and CDR2 YSLEER come from the germline V gene. CDR3: CASSQDAGGANYGYTF. CDR3 DNA sequence: TGCGCCAGCAGCCAAGATGCTGGGGGCGCGAACTATGGCTACACCTTC.

The chain uses TRBV28 and TRBJ2-7; D possibly corresponds to TRBD2 (5 bases). The CDR3 runs 15 residues. Germline V gives CDR1 MDHEN, CDR2 SYDVKM. The V gene lost 1 base and the J gene lost 1 base, with 11 bases spanning the gap. As DNA, the CDR3 is TGTGCCAGCAGTTTATTCCCCCGAGGGTCCTACGAGCAGTACTTC. This codes for CASSLFPRGSYEQYF.

The chain recombines TRBV19 with TRBJ1-2, with TRBD1 matching over 10 bases. Germline V CDR1 and CDR2: LNHDA, SQIVND (reference sequence). Trimming cost V 3 bases and J 3 bases; bases outside gene matches: 10. This CDR3 region has 17 residues. CDR3 residues: CASSMKVADRGYYGYTF. The DNA of the CDR3 is TGTGCCAGTAGTATGAAAGTTGCGGACAGGGGGTACTATGGCTACACCTTC.

This sequence joins TRBV5-1 and TRBJ2-7; 9 bases are a match to TRBD2. This CDR3 is 16 amino acids long. Per germline, CDR1 SGHRS and CDR2 YFSETQ. V was clipped by 4 bases and J by 0 bases; unmatched bases: 8. The CDR3 nucleotides read TGCGCCAGCAGCATCTCGATTAGCGGGAGCTCCTACGAGCAGTACTTC. Protein: CASSISISGSSYEQYF.

The gene calls are TRBV2 and TRBJ2-7, with 9 bases lining up with TRBD2. Per germline, CDR1 SNHLY and CDR2 FYNNEI. V dropped 8 bases and J dropped 2; count of bases not matched to a gene: 16. The CDR3 is 17 residues long. The CDR3 spells CASPPQLLASGTYEQYF. The DNA of the CDR3 is TGTGCCAGCCCCCCACAACTCCTTGCTAGCGGGACCTACGAGCAGTACTTC.

J is TRBJ2-7 and V is TRBV7-2, with 10 positions matching TRBD2. Germline V gene data show CDR1 as SGHTA and CDR2 as FQGNSA. The CDR3 covers 19 residues. V gave up 5 bases and J gave up 1 base; unmatched junction bases: 17. The CDR3 bases are TGTGCCAGCAGCCTATCGACAGGACTAGCGGCAAATTATTCCTACGAGCAGTACTTC. It codes for CASSLSTGLAANYSYEQYF.

In its sample, this clone was seen a few times. This chain uses TRBV10-1 with TRBJ2-7; D call uncertain. The CDR3 is made up of 14 amino acids. V was clipped by 2 bases and J by 2 bases, with 10 bases between them. Germline values: CDR1 WNHNN, CDR2 SYGVQD (reference sequence). The CDR3 sequence: CASSERLATYEQYF. The DNA for the CDR3 is TGCGCCAGCAGTGAGAGACTGGCCACCTACGAGCAGTACTTC.

The chain is built from TRBV19 and TRBJ2-5; D remains unclear. This CDR3 is built from 15 residues. Germline CDR1 reads LNHDA; CDR2 reads SQIVND (reference sequence). V was shortened by 0 bases and J by 5 bases, with 13 bases between the two germline ends. The CDR3 DNA reads TGTGCCAGTAGTATAGACTTTTCCCCCGTGGAGACCCAGTACTTC. This sequence encodes CASSIDFSPVETQYF.

The chain joins TRBV10-3 to TRBJ2-3; a possible D gene is TRBD2 (5 bases). The germline V gene encodes CDR1 ENHRY and CDR2 SYGVKD. The CDR3 loop spans 13 amino acids. Deletions cut 5 bases from V and 3 bases from J, with 9 bases between. CDR3 residues: CAISSGGTDTQYF. CDR3 sequence (DNA): TGTGCCATCAGTAGCGGCGGGACAGATACGCAGTATTTT.

This chain joins TRBV12-2 and TRBJ2-7; TRBD2 was called by the table and not checked on the DNA. TRBV12-2 is tagged as a pseudogene. This CDR3 has 16 amino acids. Written as DNA, the CDR3 is TGTGCAAGTCGCGCTAGGCGGGGACCGATCTCCTACGAGCAGTACTTC. It translates to CASRARRGPISYEQYF.

V usage is TRBV4-3 and J usage is TRBJ2-5; 7 bases are shared with TRBD2. Trimming cost V 1 base and J 2 bases; bases outside gene matches: 25. CDR1 and CDR2 from the germline V gene are LGHNA and YSLEER. The CDR3 spans 22 residues. CDR3 sequence: CASSQAAPPRGAGEGGQETQYF. The CDR3 DNA is TGCGCCAGCAGCCAAGCCGCCCCCCCACGAGGGGCGGGAGAGGGAGGGCAAGAGACCCAGTACTTC.

This clone has just one count. The chain carries TRBV14 and TRBJ2-3; unclear D gene. The CDR3 runs 12 residues. Germline V gene data show CDR1 as SGHDN and CDR2 as FVKESK. Between the trimmed V and J ends, which lost 4 bases and 4 bases, there was a span of 6 bases. Here the CDR3 reads CASSPSADTQYF. In nucleotides, the CDR3 is TGTGCCAGCAGCCCCTCTGCAGATACGCAGTATTTT. Based on the CDR3 plus reference TRBV14 and TRBJ2-3, the full variable domain is EAGVTQFPSHSVIEKGQTVTLRCDPISGHDNLYWYRRVMGKEIKFLLHFVKESKQDESGMPNNRFLAERTGGTYSTLKVQPAELEDSGVYFCASSPSADTQYFGPGTRLTVL.

The V gene is TRBV4-3, the J gene TRBJ1-1; TRBD1 aligns across 7 bases. The V and J ends lost 1 base and 1 base, in that order; junction bases with no gene match: 12. This CDR3 is 18 amino acids long. CDR1 and CDR2 from the germline V gene are LGHNA and YSLEER. The CDR3: CASSQVWTGWDENTEAFF. For the CDR3, the DNA is TGCGCCAGCAGCCAAGTTTGGACAGGCTGGGATGAGAACACTGAAGCTTTCTTT.

V is TRBV7-9 and J is TRBJ1-4, with unresolved D. The CDR3 consists of 15 residues. Trimming shortened V by 1 base and J by 3 bases, and 9 bases separated the two germline ends. Germline V gene sequence: CDR1 SEHNR, CDR2 FQNEAQ (reference sequence). CDR3 amino acids: CASSLGVRSNEKLFF. For the CDR3, the DNA is TGTGCCAGCAGCTTAGGCGTAAGATCTAATGAAAAACTGTTTTTT. The full variable domain, in which reference TRBV7-9 and TRBJ1-4 provide the parts outside the CDR3, is DTGVSQNPRHKITKRGQNVTFRCDPISEHNRLYWYRQTLGQGPEFLTYFQNEAQLEKSRLLSDRFSAERPKGSFSTLEIQRTEQGDSAMYLCASSLGVRSNEKLFFGSGTQLSVL.

This rearrangement joins TRBV30 to TRBJ2-3; 7 bases fit TRBD1. Trimming cost V 3 bases and J 5 bases; bases outside gene matches: 8. Germline V lookup: CDR1 GTSNPN, CDR2 SVGIG (reference sequence). The CDR3 contains 14 residues. CDR3 DNA sequence: TGTGCCTGGAGCCCAGGGGGTCAGGAAGATACGCAGTATTTT. Translated, it gives CAWSPGGQEDTQYF. Combining the CDR3 with reference TRBV30 and TRBJ2-3 gives the whole variable domain SQTIHQWPATLVQPVGSPLSLECTVEGTSNPNLYWYRQAAGRGLQLLFYSVGIGQISSEVPQNLSASRPQDRQFILSSKKLLLSDSGFYLCAWSPGGQEDTQYFGPGTRLTVL.